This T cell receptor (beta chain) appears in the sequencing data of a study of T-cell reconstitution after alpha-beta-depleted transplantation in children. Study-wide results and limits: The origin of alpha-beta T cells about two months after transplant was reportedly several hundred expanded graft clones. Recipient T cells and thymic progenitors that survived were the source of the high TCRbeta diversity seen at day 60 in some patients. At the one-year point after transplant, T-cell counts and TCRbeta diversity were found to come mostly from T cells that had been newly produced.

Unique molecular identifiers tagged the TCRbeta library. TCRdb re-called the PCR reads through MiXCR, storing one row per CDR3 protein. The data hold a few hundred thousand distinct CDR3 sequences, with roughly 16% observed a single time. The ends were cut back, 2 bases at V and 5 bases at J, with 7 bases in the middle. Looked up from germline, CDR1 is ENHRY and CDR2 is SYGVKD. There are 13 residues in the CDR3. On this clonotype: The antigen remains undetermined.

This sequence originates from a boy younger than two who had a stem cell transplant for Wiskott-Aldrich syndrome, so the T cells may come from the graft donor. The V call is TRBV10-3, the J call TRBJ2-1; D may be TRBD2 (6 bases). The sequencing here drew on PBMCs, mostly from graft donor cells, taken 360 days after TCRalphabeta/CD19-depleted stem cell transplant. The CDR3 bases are TGTGCCATCAGTGAGGGGGGGAACAATGAGCAGTTCTTC. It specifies CAISEGGNNEQFF.